This T cell receptor (beta chain) was profiled in a study of T cell repertoires in cytomegalovirus infection. As for the study in general: Public TCR beta signatures were indicative of both CMV infection and a matching HLA type.

CDR1 and CDR2 (germline): SQVTM, ANQGSEA. V lost 6 bases to trimming and J lost 4 bases, with 17 bases between them. The CDR3 is 14 residues long. TCRdb re-called the reads through MiXCR, storing one row per CDR3 protein. Among 200,000 to 250,000 distinct CDR3 sequences listed, roughly 22% were seen once. The sample comprised CD8+ T cells from PBMCs. V is TRBV29-1 and J is TRBJ2-3; weak D call: TRBD2 (5 bases). The clonotype originates from a human donor in good health (CMV status not recorded). Some clones in this sample may be carry-over from other donors' samples. CDR3: CSVARESLADTQYF. The CDR3 bases are TGCAGCGTGGCGAGGGAGTCCTTAGCAGATACGCAGTATTTT.